This TCR beta chain was observed in a study of beta chain features in type 1 diabetes. Study-level points and caveats: In all four CD4+ subsets, TCRB CDR3 length was significantly, moderately reduced in type 1 diabetes.

TCRB transcripts that were expressed got sequenced, as all of the isolated RNA had been reverse transcribed. Clones were read by immunoSEQ multiplex PCR, and TCRdb kept only the in-frame ones, dropping some. The sample consists of approximately 170,000 clones, approximately 8.4% of them appearing once. This clone was found a few times. The antigen is unknown. Trimming removed 7 bases at V and 7 bases at J, with 10 bases between. The CDR3 extends over 11 amino acids. CDR1 GTSNPN and CDR2 SVGIG come from the germline V gene (reference sequence). One heparinised draw, averaging about 110 mL, was taken per donor. Staining for CD45RO/CCR7/CD25/CD127/CD95/CD27 allowed sorting of CD4+ naive, central memory, regulatory and stem cell-like memory cells.

Sequenced sample: central memory CD4+ T cells from blood. The origin of this receptor is a man younger than 35 with type 1 diabetes. The chain has TRBV30 and TRBJ2-2; TRBD1 is a possible D gene (5 bases). The CDR3 loop reads CAYKGIGELFF. Here the CDR3 DNA reads TGTGCCTACAAGGGGATCGGGGAGCTGTTTTTT. The variable domain in full, completed from reference TRBV30 and TRBJ2-2, reads SQTIHQWPATLVQPVGSPLSLECTVEGTSNPNLYWYRQAAGRGLQLLFYSVGIGQISSEVPQNLSASRPQDRQFILSSKKLLLSDSGFYLCAYKGIGELFFGEGSRLTVL.